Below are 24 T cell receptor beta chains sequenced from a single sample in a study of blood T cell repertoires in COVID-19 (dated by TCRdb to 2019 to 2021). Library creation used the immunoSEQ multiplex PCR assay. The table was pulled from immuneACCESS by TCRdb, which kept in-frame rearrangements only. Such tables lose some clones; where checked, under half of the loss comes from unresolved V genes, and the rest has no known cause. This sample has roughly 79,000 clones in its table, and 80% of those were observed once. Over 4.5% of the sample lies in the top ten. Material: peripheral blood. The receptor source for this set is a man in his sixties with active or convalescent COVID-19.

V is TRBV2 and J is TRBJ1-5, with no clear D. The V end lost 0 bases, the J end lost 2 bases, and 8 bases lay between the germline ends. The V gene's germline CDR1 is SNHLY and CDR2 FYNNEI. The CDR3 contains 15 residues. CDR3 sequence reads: CASSEALAGNQPQHF. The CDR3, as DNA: TGTGCCAGCAGTGAAGCGCTCGCAGGCAATCAGCCCCAGCATTTT.

CDR3 DNA: TGTGCCAGTAGTATCCGGGACATCTCGAATCAGCCCCAGCATTTT. Its translation is CASSIRDISNQPQHF. This chain connects TRBV19 to TRBJ1-5; a weak D match, TRBD1 (6 bases). Germline lookup yields CDR1 LNHDA and CDR2 SQIVND (reference sequence). The CDR3 contains 15 residues. Trimming cost V 3 bases and J 4 bases, with 13 bases left between them.

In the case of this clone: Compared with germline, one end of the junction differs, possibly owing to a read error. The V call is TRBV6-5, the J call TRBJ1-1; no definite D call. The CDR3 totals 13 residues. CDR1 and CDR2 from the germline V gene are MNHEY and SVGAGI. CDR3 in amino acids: CASSYEDFTEAFF. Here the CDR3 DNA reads TGTGCCAGCAGTTACGAGGATTTCACTGAGGCTTTCTTT.

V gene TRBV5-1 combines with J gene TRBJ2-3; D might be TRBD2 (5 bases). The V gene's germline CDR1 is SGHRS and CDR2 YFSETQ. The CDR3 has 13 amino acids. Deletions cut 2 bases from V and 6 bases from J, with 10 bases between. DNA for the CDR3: TGCGCCAGCAGCTTCCCGGGGTCGGATACGCAGTATTTT. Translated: CASSFPGSDTQYF.

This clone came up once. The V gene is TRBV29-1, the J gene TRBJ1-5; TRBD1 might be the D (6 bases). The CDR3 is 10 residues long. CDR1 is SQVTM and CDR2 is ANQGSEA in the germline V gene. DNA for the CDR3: TGCCGTGAGGGGGATCAGCCCCAGCATTTT. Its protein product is CREGDQPQHF.

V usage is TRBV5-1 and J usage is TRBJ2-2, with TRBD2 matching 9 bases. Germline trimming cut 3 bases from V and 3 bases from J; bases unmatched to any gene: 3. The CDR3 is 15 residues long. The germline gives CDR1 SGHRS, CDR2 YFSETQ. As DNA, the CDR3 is TGCGCCAGCAGCTCGCGCGGGGGGGACACCGGGGAGCTGTTTTTT. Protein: CASSSRGGDTGELFF.

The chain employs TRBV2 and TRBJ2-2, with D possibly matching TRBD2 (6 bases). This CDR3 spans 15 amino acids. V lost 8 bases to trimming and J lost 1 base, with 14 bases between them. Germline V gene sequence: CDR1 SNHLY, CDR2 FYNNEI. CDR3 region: CASSLGLQNTGELFF. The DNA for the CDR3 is TGTGCCAGCTCCCTGGGACTTCAGAACACCGGGGAGCTGTTTTTT.

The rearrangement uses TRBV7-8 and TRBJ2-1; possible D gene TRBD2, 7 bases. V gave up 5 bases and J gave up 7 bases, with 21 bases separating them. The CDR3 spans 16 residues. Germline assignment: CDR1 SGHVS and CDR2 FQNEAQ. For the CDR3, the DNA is TGTGCCAGCAGCCCGGCGGCGGGGGCCTTGAGAAATGAGCAGTTCTTC. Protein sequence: CASSPAAGALRNEQFF.

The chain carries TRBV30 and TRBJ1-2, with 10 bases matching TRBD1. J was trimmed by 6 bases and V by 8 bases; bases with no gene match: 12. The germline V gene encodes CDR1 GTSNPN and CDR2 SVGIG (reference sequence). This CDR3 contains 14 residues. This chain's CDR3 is CATQTGTGVDGYTF. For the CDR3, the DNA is TGTGCCACCCAAACCGGGACAGGGGTCGATGGCTACACCTTC.

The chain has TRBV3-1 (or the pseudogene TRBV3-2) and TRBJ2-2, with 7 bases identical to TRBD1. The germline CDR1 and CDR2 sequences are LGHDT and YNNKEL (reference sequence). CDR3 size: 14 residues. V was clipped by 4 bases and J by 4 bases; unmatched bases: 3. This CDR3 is CASSPGQSTGELFF. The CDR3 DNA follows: TGTGCCAGCAGCCCGGGACAGAGCACCGGGGAGCTGTTTTTT.

This chain's CDR3 is CASSGRTSGAGTGELFF. In DNA form, the CDR3 reads TGTGCCAGCAGCGGCAGGACTAGCGGGGCCGGCACCGGGGAGCTGTTTTTT. The gene calls are TRBV7-9 and TRBJ2-2, with 12 bases identical to TRBD2. The CDR3 is made up of 17 amino acids. Germline trimming cut 5 bases from V and 4 bases from J; bases unmatched to any gene: 8. Germline V gives CDR1 SEHNR, CDR2 FQNEAQ (reference sequence).

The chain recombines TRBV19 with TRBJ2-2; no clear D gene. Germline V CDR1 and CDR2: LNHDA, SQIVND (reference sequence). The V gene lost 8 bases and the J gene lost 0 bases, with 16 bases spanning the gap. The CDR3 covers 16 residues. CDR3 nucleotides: TGTGCCAGTTATGCCCGAAGAGGCGCGAACACCGGGGAGCTGTTTTTT. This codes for CASYARRGANTGELFF.

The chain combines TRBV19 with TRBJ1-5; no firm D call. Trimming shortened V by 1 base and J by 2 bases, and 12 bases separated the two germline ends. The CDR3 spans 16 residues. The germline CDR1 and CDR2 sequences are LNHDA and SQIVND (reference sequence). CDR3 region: CASSIGPTGGNQPQHF. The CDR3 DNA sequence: TGTGCCAGTAGTATAGGACCGACCGGGGGCAATCAGCCCCAGCATTTT.

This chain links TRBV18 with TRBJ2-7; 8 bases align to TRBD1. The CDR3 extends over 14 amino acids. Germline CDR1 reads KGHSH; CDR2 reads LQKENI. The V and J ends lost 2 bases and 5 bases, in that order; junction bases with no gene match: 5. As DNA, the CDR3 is TGTGCCAGCTCACCAATGGACAGGGCCCACGAGCAGTACTTC. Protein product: CASSPMDRAHEQYF.

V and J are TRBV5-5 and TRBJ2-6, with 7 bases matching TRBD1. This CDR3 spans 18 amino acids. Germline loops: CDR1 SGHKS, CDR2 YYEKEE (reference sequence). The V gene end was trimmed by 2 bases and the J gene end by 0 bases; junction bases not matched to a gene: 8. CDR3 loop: CASSFSGTASSGANVLTF. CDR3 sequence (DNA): TGTGCCAGCAGCTTCTCCGGGACAGCGAGCTCTGGGGCCAACGTCCTGACTTTC.

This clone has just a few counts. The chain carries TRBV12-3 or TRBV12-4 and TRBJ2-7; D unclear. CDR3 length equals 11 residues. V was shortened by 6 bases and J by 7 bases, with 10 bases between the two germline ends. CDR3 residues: CASSPGLEQYF. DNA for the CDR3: TGTGCCAGCAGCCCCGGTCTGGAGCAGTACTTC.

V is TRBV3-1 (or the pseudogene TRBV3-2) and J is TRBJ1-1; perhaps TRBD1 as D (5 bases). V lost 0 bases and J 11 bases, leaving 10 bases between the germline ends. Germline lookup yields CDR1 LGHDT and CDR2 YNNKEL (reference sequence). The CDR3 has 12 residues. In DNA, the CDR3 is TGTGCCAGCAGCCAAGACAGGGAGGGCGCTTTCTTT. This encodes CASSQDREGAFF.

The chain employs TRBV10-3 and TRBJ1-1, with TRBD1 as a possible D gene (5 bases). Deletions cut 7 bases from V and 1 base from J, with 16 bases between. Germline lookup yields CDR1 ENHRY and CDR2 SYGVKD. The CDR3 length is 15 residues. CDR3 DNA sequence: TGTGCCATCACGGGGGGGAGACACGAGAACACTGAAGCTTTCTTT. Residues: CAITGGRHENTEAFF.

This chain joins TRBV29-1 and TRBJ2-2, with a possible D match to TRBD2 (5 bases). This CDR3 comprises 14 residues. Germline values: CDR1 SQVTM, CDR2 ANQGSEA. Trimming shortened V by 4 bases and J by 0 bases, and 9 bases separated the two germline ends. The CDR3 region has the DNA TGCAGCGTTGGGAGGACCTCGAACACCGGGGAGCTGTTTTTT. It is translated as CSVGRTSNTGELFF.

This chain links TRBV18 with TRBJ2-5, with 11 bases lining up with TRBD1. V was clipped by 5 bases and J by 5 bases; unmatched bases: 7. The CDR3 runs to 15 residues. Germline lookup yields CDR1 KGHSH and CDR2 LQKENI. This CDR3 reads CASSTGTGGFETQYF. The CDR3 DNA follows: TGTGCCAGCTCAACCGGGACAGGGGGTTTTGAGACCCAGTACTTC.

The CDR3 nucleotides read TGTGCCAGCAGCTTAGGAAATGGGGGGGGCAATCAGCCCCAGCATTTT. Protein sequence: CASSLGNGGGNQPQHF. The chain carries TRBV7-9 and TRBJ1-5; D may be TRBD1 (5 bases). V dropped 1 base and J dropped 2 bases, with 12 bases sitting between them. The CDR3 totals 16 residues. Per germline, CDR1 SEHNR and CDR2 FQNEAQ (reference sequence).

This CDR3 is CASSQEWSGTNTEAFF. The CDR3 nucleotides are TGTGCCAGCAGCCAAGAATGGTCGGGTACGAACACTGAAGCTTTCTTT. This chain connects TRBV3-1 (or the pseudogene TRBV3-2) to TRBJ1-1; no clear D gene. V was cut by 0 bases and J by 1 base, with 12 bases left in between. Germline loops: CDR1 LGHDT, CDR2 YNNKEL (reference sequence). The CDR3 runs to 16 residues.

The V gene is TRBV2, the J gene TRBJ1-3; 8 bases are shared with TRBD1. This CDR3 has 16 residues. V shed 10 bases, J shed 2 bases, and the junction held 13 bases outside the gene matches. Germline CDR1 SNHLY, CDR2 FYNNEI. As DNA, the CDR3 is TGTGCCACCGTGGGACAGGAAAATTTAACTGGAAACACCATATATTTT. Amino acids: CATVGQENLTGNTIYF.

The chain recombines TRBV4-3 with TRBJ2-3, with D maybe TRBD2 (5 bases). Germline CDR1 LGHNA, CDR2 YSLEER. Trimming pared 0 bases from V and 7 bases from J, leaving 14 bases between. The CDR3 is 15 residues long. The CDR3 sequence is CASSQDGGSSNTQYF. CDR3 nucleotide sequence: TGCGCCAGCAGCCAAGATGGAGGATCTTCAAATACGCAGTATTTT.